This T cell receptor beta chain appears in the sequencing data of a study of blood T cell repertoires in COVID-19. At the level of the study: The samples span acute and convalescent COVID-19 from the United States, Italy and Spain. Sample material is recorded as cDNA or gDNA derived from T cells, B-cell-depleted T cells, or PBMCs.

Per the original data handling: By means of reference gene primer amplification, nucleated cell counts were estimated. Sequenced by immunoSEQ multiplex PCR; TCRdb stores in-frame clones only, minus some. Clonal size and the V and J genes are those of that table, whereas D and trimming came from the DNA. The sample has about 100,000 clones, around four fifths seen once. This CDR3 has 13 amino acids. Germline values: CDR1 LNHDA, CDR2 SQIVND (reference sequence). The V segment lost 4 bases and the J segment 6 bases; nucleotides outside the gene matches: 5. The sample comprised peripheral blood. This receptor was identified in a man aged 65 to 85 with active or convalescent COVID-19. V is TRBV19 and J is TRBJ2-7; 8 bases are shared with TRBD2. The CDR3 here is CASSTGTRSEQYF. CDR3 nucleotides: TGTGCCAGTAGTACCGGGACTAGGAGCGAGCAGTACTTC.